The clone carrying this T cell receptor (beta chain) showed up many times. The data derive from a study of T-cell reconstitution after alpha-beta-depleted transplantation in children. The CDR3 extends over 17 amino acids. CDR1 is MNHEY, CDR2 SMNVEV, per germline (reference sequence). The V gene end was trimmed by 0 bases and the J gene end by 2 bases; junction bases not matched to a gene: 8. Library preparation (for TCRbeta) was performed with unique molecular identifiers. A single record per CDR3 protein comes from TCRdb applying MiXCR to the PCR reads. This table has some 240,000 distinct CDR3 sequences, 12% appearing once.

The J gene is TRBJ2-3, the V gene TRBV27, with 7 nucleotides matching TRBD2. The specimen comprised PBMCs from the stem cell graft donor, sampled from the stem cell graft. The receptor comes from a human donor who donated a stem cell graft to a child with acute lymphoblastic leukemia. CDR3 residues: CASSLSQWLAATDTQYF. The CDR3 nucleotides read TGTGCCAGCAGTTTATCGCAGTGGCTAGCGGCCACAGATACGCAGTATTTT.